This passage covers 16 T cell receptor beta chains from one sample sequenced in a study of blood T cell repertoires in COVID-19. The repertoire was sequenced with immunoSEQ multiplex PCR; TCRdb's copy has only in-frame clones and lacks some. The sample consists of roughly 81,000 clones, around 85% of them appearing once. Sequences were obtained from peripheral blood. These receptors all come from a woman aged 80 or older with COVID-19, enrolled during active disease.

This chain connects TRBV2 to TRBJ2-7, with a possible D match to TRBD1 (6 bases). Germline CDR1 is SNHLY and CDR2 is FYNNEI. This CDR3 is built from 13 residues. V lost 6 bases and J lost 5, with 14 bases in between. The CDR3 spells CASRPQGRHEQYF. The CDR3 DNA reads TGTGCCAGCAGGCCTCAGGGGCGCCACGAGCAGTACTTC.

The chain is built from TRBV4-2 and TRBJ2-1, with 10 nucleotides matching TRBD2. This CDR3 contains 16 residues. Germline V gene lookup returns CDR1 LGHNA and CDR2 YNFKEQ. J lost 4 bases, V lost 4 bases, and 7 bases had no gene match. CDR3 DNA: TGTGCCAGCAGCCCATCTAGCGGGAGTGGGTACAATGAGCAGTTCTTC. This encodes CASSPSSGSGYNEQFF.

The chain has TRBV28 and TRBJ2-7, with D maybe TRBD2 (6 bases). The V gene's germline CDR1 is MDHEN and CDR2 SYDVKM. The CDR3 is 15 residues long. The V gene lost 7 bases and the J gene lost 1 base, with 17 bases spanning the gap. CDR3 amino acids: CASIGFSGGSYEQYF. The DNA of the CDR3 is TGTGCCAGCATTGGTTTCTCTGGGGGGTCCTACGAGCAGTACTTC. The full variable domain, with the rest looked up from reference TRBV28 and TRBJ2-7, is DVKVTQSSRYLVKRTGEKVFLECVQDMDHENMFWYRQDPGLGLRLIYFSYDVKMKEKGDIPEGYSVSREKKERFSLILESASTNQTSMYLCASIGFSGGSYEQYFGPGTRLTVT.

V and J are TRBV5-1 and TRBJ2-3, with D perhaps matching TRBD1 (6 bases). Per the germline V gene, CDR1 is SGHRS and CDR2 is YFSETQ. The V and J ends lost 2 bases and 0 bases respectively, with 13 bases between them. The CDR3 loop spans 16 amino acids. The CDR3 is CASSFGDRLSTDTQYF. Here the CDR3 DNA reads TGCGCCAGCAGCTTCGGCGACAGGCTAAGCACAGATACGCAGTATTTT.

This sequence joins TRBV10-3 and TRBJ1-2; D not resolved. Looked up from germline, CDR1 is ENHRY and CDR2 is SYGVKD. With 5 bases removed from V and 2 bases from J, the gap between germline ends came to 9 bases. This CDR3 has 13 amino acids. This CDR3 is CAISPDTNYGYTF. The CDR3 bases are TGTGCCATCAGTCCCGACACCAACTATGGCTACACCTTC.

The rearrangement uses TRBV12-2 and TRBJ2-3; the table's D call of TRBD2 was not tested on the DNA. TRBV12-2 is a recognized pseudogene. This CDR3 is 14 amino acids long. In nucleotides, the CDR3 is TGTGCAAGTACTTGGGCTAGCCCTTTAGATACGCAGTATTTT. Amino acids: CASTWASPLDTQYF.

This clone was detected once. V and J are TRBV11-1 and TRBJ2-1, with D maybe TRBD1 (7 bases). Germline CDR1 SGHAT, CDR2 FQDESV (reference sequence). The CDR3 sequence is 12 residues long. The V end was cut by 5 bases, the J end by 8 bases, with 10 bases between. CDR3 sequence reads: CASSQGGDEQFF. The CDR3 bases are TGTGCCAGCAGCCAGGGGGGCGATGAGCAGTTCTTC.

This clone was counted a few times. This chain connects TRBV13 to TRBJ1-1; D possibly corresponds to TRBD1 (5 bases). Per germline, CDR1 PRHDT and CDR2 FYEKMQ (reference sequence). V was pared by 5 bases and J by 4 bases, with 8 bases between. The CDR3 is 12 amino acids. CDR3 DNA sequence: TGTGCCAGCAGCCGCAGGGCCACTGAAGCTTTCTTT. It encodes CASSRRATEAFF.

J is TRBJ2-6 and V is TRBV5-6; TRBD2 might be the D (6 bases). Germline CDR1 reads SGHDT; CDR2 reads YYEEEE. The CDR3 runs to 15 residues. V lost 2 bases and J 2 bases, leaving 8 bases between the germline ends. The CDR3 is CASSLGGTGANVLTF. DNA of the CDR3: TGTGCCAGCAGCTTAGGAGGGACTGGGGCCAACGTCCTGACTTTC.

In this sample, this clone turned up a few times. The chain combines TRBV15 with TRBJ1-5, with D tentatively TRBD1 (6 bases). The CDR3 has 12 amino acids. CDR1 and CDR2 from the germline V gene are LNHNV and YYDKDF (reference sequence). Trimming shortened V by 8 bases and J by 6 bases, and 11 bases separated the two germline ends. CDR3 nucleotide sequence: TGTGCCACCGGGGGCCGCGGTCAGCCCCAGCATTTT. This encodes CATGGRGQPQHF.

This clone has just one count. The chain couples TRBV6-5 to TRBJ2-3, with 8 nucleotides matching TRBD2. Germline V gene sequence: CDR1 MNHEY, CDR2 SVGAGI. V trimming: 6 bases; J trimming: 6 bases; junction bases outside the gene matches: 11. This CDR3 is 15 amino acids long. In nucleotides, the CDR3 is TGTGCCAGCAGCGTAAGGACTAGCTTTGTGGATACGCAGTATTTT. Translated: CASSVRTSFVDTQYF.

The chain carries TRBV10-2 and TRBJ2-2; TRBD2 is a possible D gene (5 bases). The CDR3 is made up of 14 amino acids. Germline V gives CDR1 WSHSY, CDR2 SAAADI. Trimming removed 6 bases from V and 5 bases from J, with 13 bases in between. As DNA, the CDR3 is TGCGCCAGCAGAAGGCAGACTAATACCGGGGAGCTGTTTTTT. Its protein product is CASRRQTNTGELFF.

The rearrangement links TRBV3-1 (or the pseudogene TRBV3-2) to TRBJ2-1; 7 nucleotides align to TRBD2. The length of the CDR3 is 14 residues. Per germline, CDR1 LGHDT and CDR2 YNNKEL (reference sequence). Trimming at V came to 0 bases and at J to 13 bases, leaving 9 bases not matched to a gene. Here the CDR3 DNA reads TGTGCCAGCAGCCAAGAAGCTAGCGGTAGCCTCCAGTTCTTC. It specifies CASSQEASGSLQFF.

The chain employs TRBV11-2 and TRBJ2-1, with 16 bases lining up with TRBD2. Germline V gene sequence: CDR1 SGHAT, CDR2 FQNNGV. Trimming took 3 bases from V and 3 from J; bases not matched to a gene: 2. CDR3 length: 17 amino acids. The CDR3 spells CASSLGLAGGFYNEQFF. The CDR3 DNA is TGTGCCAGCAGCTTGGGACTAGCGGGGGGGTTCTACAATGAGCAGTTCTTC. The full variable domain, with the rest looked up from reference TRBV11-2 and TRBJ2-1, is EAGVAQSPRYKIIEKRQSVAFWCNPISGHATLYWYQQILGQGPKLLIQFQNNGVVDDSQLPKDRFSAERLKGVDSTLKIQPAKLEDSAVYLCASSLGLAGGFYNEQFFGPGTRLTVL.

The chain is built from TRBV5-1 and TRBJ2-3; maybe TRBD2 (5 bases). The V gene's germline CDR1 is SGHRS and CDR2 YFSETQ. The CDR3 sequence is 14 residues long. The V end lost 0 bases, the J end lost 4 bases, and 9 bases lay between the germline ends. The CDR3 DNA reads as TGCGCCAGCAGCTTGGTCGGGAACCCAGATACGCAGTATTTT. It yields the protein CASSLVGNPDTQYF.

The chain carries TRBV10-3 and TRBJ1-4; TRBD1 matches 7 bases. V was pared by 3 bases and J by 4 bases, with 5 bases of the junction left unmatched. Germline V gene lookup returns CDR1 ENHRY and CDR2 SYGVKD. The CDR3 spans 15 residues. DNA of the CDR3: TGTGCCATCAGTGACCGGACAGGTAGTAATGAAAAACTGTTTTTT. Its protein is CAISDRTGSNEKLFF.